A few counts support the clone carrying this T cell receptor beta chain. Its cognate antigen is unknown. The same CDR3 arises from other DNA sequences in this sample as well. Methods used by the authors: Owing to the provision of junction-only sequences devoid of quality scores by immunoSEQ, filtering differed. Sequenced by immunoSEQ multiplex PCR; TCRdb stores in-frame clones only, minus some. The V and J calls and the clone size are those of that table, but D and trimming were determined from the DNA. The repertoire has around 980,000 clones, 70% to 80% of them found once; the top ten carry more than 0.55%. A CD45RA-negative memory subset and a CD45RA+ naive subset were separated from the CD4+ cells. This specimen comes from a study of shared clonotypes between healthy human individuals. Across the study: The people who gave samples were two women and a few men aged 18 to 49.

Study outcomes and limitations: Larger estimated richness was generally seen in naive subsets than in memory subsets.

The CDR3 consists of 13 residues. Trimming left V 4 bases short and J 2 bases short, with 6 bases between. The germline V gene encodes CDR1 LNHDA and CDR2 SQIVND (reference sequence). The sequenced sample consisted of memory CD4+ T cells from PBMCs. Subset specified: CD45RA-negative fraction. The V call is TRBV19, the J call TRBJ1-5, with D possibly matching TRBD1 (5 bases). This sequence originates from a man between 18 and 35 years old in good health. Some clones in this sample may be carry-over from other donors' samples. The DNA of the CDR3 is TGTGCCAGTAGTAAGACAGGCAATCAGCCCCAGCATTTT. This sequence encodes CASSKTGNQPQHF.